This TCR beta chain was captured in a study of T-cell memory formation after mild COVID-19. Study findings and constraints: Researchers report contracting CD4+ clones mostly in CM and EM, with CD8+ clones in EMRA. Specificity for SARS-CoV-2 was not confirmed among the second-wave clones peaking on day 37.

TCRdb redid the calling of the 5' RACE reads with MiXCR, one entry per CDR3 protein. Of approximately 560,000 distinct CDR3 sequences in the sample, roughly 17% were seen once. Per germline, CDR1 KGHDR and CDR2 SFDVKD. CDR3 size: 16 residues. The V end lost 3 bases, the J end lost 0 bases, and 13 bases lay between the germline ends. On this clonotype: What it recognizes is unknown.

The V call is TRBV24-1, the J call TRBJ1-2; no firm D call. The sample was PBMCs or a T cell subset sorted from them (not recorded which). This sequence was found in an adult woman who had mild COVID-19 (a few samples of this study predate the infection). Cell type and time point are not known. CDR3 amino acids: CATSDPRTSTNYGYTF. CDR3 sequence (DNA): TGTGCCACCAGTGATCCTAGGACCTCTACTAACTATGGCTACACCTTC.